The next 21 T cell receptor beta chains were all read from a single sample in a study of blood T cell repertoires in COVID-19. TCRdb keeps only in-frame clones here, not all; method: immunoSEQ multiplex PCR. The table records around 180,000 clones, 75% to 85% of them present only once. The sample consisted of PBMCs or T cells enriched from blood (not recorded which). These receptor sequences come from a woman between 50 and 59 years old with acute COVID-19.

This clone showed up just a few times. The chain is built from TRBV10-2 and TRBJ1-1; D may be TRBD1 (5 bases). CDR1 and CDR2 from the germline V gene are WSHSY and SAAADI. The CDR3 runs 14 residues. Deletions cut 8 bases from V and 5 bases from J, with 18 bases between. The CDR3 nucleotides read TGCGCCAGCTTTGCGCCCGGCCGGGGGACTGAAGCTTTCTTT. It translates to CASFAPGRGTEAFF.

V usage is TRBV19 and J usage is TRBJ1-1, with TRBD1 as a possible D gene (5 bases). In germline, CDR1 is LNHDA, CDR2 SQIVND (reference sequence). The CDR3 spans 13 residues. Trimming removed 5 bases at V and 11 bases at J, with 18 bases between. CDR3 DNA: TGTGCCAGTAGTCTGGATCAGGGTGGAGGGGCTTTCTTT. Translated: CASSLDQGGGAFF.

The J gene is TRBJ1-2, the V gene TRBV7-5. TRBV7-5 is an annotated pseudogene. There are 15 residues in the CDR3. CDR3 amino acids: CARSLGGLEGHGYTF. CDR3 sequence (DNA): TGTGCCAGAAGCTTAGGCGGGTTGGAGGGTCATGGCTACACCTTC.

This sequence joins TRBV15 and TRBJ1-2, with TRBD1 matching 8 bases. Germline V lookup: CDR1 LNHNV, CDR2 YYDKDF (reference sequence). The V and J ends lost 4 bases and 6 bases, in that order; junction bases with no gene match: 13. The CDR3 has 16 residues. In DNA, the CDR3 is TGTGCCACCAGCAACCGGACAGGGATGAAGCAGGATGGCTACACCTTC. Protein sequence: CATSNRTGMKQDGYTF.

This chain uses TRBV6-1 with TRBJ2-5; 9 nucleotides align to TRBD2. Per the germline V gene, CDR1 is MNHNS and CDR2 is SASEGT. CDR3 length equals 16 residues. Trimming removed 0 bases from V and 5 bases from J; junction bases left unmatched: 7. CDR3 in amino acids: CASSEAASGARETQYF. The CDR3 nucleotides are TGTGCCAGCAGTGAAGCGGCTAGCGGGGCCAGGGAGACCCAGTACTTC.

This clone was recorded only once. The chain is built from TRBV7-8 and TRBJ1-1, with a tentative D call TRBD1 (5 bases). Germline CDR1 reads SGHVS; CDR2 reads FQNEAQ. The CDR3 is 13 residues long. The ends were cut back, 5 bases at V and 6 bases at J, with 13 bases in the middle. In DNA form, the CDR3 reads TGTGCCAGCAGCCGTGGCAGGGAGGCTGAAGCTTTCTTT. Translating gives CASSRGREAEAFF. The entire variable domain, with the rest obtained from reference TRBV7-8 and TRBJ1-1, is as follows: GAGVSQSPRYKVAKRGQDVALRCDPISGHVSLFWYQQALGQGPEFLTYFQNEAQLDKSGLPSDRFFAERPEGSVSTLKIQRTQQEDSAVYLCASSRGREAEAFFGQGTRLTVV.

This chain joins TRBV28 and TRBJ1-3, with D uncertain. The CDR3 has 15 residues. Germline lookup yields CDR1 MDHEN and CDR2 SYDVKM. V shed 2 bases and J shed 0 bases, with 8 bases lying between them. The CDR3 sequence: CASSLAGSSGNTIYF. The CDR3 nucleotides read TGTGCCAGCAGTTTAGCGGGATCCTCTGGAAACACCATATATTTT.

This clone has just a few counts. The CDR3 is CASTDRGKAFF. CDR3 sequence (DNA): TGTGCCAGCACCGACAGGGGGAAAGCTTTCTTT. This chain connects TRBV6-5 to TRBJ1-1; 9 bases align to TRBD1. CDR3 length: 11 amino acids. The germline gives CDR1 MNHEY, CDR2 SVGAGI. The V and J ends lost 7 bases and 9 bases, in that order; junction bases with no gene match: 3.

V and J are TRBV2 and TRBJ1-6; the D gene is possibly TRBD1 (6 bases). The ends were cut back, 3 bases at V and 9 bases at J, with 15 bases in the middle. Germline V gives CDR1 SNHLY, CDR2 FYNNEI. There are 15 residues in the CDR3. CDR3 DNA: TGTGCCAGCAGTGAGGGCGGGGGGCGAGGTTCACCCCTCCACTTT. The encoded protein is CASSEGGGRGSPLHF.

Written as DNA, the CDR3 is TGTGCCAGCAGTTTATCAATAGCGGGGGGCCAAGAGACCCAGTACTTC. As protein: CASSLSIAGGQETQYF. The rearrangement links TRBV28 to TRBJ2-5, with 10 positions matching TRBD2. CDR3 size: 16 residues. CDR1 is MDHEN, CDR2 SYDVKM, per germline. V lost 1 base, J lost 1 base, and 3 bases stayed unmatched.

The chain joins TRBV6-2 or TRBV6-3 to TRBJ1-6, with TRBD1 identical over 7 bases. The CDR3 spans 14 residues. Trimming removed 6 bases from V and 9 bases from J; junction bases left unmatched: 8. The germline V gene has CDR1 MNHEY and CDR2 SVGEGT. For the CDR3, the DNA is TGTGCCAGCAGCCCTACAGGGGAGCGTTCACCCCTCCACTTT. Amino acid sequence: CASSPTGERSPLHF.

A word on this clone: The junction does not match germline at one end; this may be a read error. J is TRBJ1-5 and V is TRBV5-1, with D maybe TRBD1 (6 bases). The CDR3 consists of 16 residues. CDR1 is SGHRS, CDR2 YFSETQ, per germline. CDR3 sequence: CARSPGGAESNQPQHF. The CDR3 DNA reads TGCGCCCGCAGTCCGGGGGGGGCGGAGAGCAATCAGCCCCAGCATTTT.

The chain couples TRBV7-2 to TRBJ1-6; TRBD1 is a possible D gene (6 bases). The CDR3 has 13 residues. Trimming took 6 bases from V and 9 from J, leaving 12 bases between them. Germline values: CDR1 SGHTA, CDR2 FQGNSA. The CDR3, as DNA: TGTGCCAGCAGGCGGACAGATTCTTCACCCCTCCACTTT. Protein: CASRRTDSSPLHF.

CDR3 region: CATSDLGGEGNTIYF. The DNA for the CDR3 is TGTGCCACCAGTGATTTGGGGGGGGAAGGAAACACCATATATTTT. V gene TRBV24-1 combines with J gene TRBJ1-3; D perhaps matches TRBD1 (5 bases). CDR3 length: 15 residues. V was cut by 0 bases and J by 4 bases, with 9 bases left in between. Germline V gives CDR1 KGHDR, CDR2 SFDVKD.

The chain couples TRBV13 to TRBJ2-1; TRBD1 is a possible D gene (6 bases). V lost 4 bases and J 6 bases, leaving 10 bases between the germline ends. There are 13 residues in the CDR3. CDR1 and CDR2 (germline): PRHDT, FYEKMQ (reference sequence). This CDR3 reads CASSWGQLNEQFF. CDR3 DNA sequence: TGTGCCAGCAGCTGGGGGCAGCTCAATGAGCAGTTCTTC.

J is TRBJ1-5 and V is TRBV28; possibly TRBD1 for D (6 bases). The germline V gene has CDR1 MDHEN and CDR2 SYDVKM. The CDR3 has 19 residues. V shed 6 bases and J shed 0 bases, with 24 bases lying between them. CDR3 nucleotides: TGTGCCAGCAGAATCACTACCTTCCCCTGGACAGATAGCAATCAGCCCCAGCATTTT. Amino acids: CASRITTFPWTDSNQPQHF.

This clone has a handful of counts. The rearrangement links TRBV7-2 to TRBJ2-2; TRBD1 might be the D (6 bases). Germline-derived CDR1 and CDR2 are SGHTA and FQGNSA. This CDR3 has 15 amino acids. V lost 4 bases and J 0 bases, leaving 9 bases between the germline ends. The CDR3 DNA sequence: TGTGCCAGCAGCTCTGGACAGACGAACACCGGGGAGCTGTTTTTT. It yields the protein CASSSGQTNTGELFF.

This clone was observed a few times. The J gene is TRBJ1-1, the V gene TRBV28; no reliable D call. CDR1 is MDHEN and CDR2 is SYDVKM in the germline V gene. The CDR3 is 16 amino acids. Trimming took 6 bases from V and 0 from J, leaving 17 bases between them. The CDR3 DNA reads TGTGCCAGCAGATACCAGGTTGAAGCAGTGAACACTGAAGCTTTCTTT. Amino acids: CASRYQVEAVNTEAFF.

The V gene is TRBV7-2, the J gene TRBJ1-6, with a possible D match to TRBD1 (5 bases). Germline V lookup: CDR1 SGHTA, CDR2 FQGNSA. The V end was cut by 4 bases, the J end by 8 bases, with 12 bases between. CDR3 length: 14 amino acids. The CDR3 coding sequence is TGTGCCAGCAGCTGGACGGGGGAGGATTCACCCCTCCACTTT. Encoded protein: CASSWTGEDSPLHF.

This clone was observed a handful of times. The rearrangement uses TRBV28 and TRBJ1-4; D is perhaps TRBD1 (5 bases). Trimming stripped 3 bases from V and 7 bases from J, with 12 bases between. The CDR3 totals 14 residues. The germline CDR1 and CDR2 sequences are MDHEN and SYDVKM. For the CDR3, the DNA is TGTGCCAGCAGTTTTGGGGGGTTTGGTGAAAAACTGTTTTTT. The encoded protein is CASSFGGFGEKLFF.

This chain links TRBV7-9 with TRBJ1-4; D possibly corresponds to TRBD1 (5 bases). CDR3 length: 13 amino acids. V was clipped by 8 bases and J by 5 bases, with 12 bases between them. Germline CDR1 SEHNR, CDR2 FQNEAQ (reference sequence). CDR3 DNA: TGTGCCAGCGGTGGGGGGAGGAATGAAAAACTGTTTTTT. Translating it yields CASGGGRNEKLFF.